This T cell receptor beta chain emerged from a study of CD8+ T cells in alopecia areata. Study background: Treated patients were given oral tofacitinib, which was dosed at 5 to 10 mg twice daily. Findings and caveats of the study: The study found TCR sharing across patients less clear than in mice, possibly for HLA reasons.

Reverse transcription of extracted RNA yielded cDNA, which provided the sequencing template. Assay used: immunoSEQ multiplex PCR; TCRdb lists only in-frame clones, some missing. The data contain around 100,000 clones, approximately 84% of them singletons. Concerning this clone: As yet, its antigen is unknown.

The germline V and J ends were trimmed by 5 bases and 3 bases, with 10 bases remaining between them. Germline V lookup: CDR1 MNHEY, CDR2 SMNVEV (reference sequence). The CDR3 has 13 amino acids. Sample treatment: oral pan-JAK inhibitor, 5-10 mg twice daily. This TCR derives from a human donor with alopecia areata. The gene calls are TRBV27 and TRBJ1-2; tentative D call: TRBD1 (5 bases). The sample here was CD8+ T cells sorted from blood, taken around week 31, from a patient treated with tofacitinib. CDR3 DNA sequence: TGTGCCAGCAGTGCCCTGGGGGACTATGGCTACACCTTC. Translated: CASSALGDYGYTF.